A selection of T cell receptor beta chains follows, all from one sample in a study of CD8 T cells in Susac syndrome. TCRdb ran MiXCR on the immunoSEQ multiplex PCR reads and lists one entry per CDR3 protein. This table has approximately 120,000 distinct CDR3 sequences, 90% to 96% appearing once. Sequencing was done on a sample of CD4+ T cells from PBMCs. These receptors were obtained from a human donor in good health. The CDR3 runs from the conserved cysteine through the conserved F or W. Fields, in order: clone size, J gene, CDR3 length, V gene, CDR3 protein. Size tells how often a clone was seen (once, few, many) or the class of an expanded clone, and some rows leave it out.

abundance: once; j_gene: TRBJ2-3; len: 13; v_gene: TRBV29-1; CDR3aa: CSVGSGRGDTQYF
abundance: NA; j_gene: TRBJ1-2; len: 14; v_gene: TRBV9; CDR3aa: CASSVEWTEYGYTF
abundance: NA; j_gene: TRBJ1-4; len: 15; v_gene: TRBV9; CDR3aa: CASSKRVTTNEKLFF
abundance: NA; j_gene: TRBJ2-7; len: 13; v_gene: TRBV20-1; CDR3aa: CSARGRGPYEQYF
abundance: once; j_gene: TRBJ2-1; len: 15; v_gene: TRBV19; CDR3aa: CASSWGTSGYNEQFF
abundance: NA; j_gene: TRBJ1-6; len: 14; v_gene: TRBV2; CDR3aa: CASSEIGGNSPLHF
abundance: NA; j_gene: TRBJ2-3; len: 15; v_gene: TRBV29-1; CDR3aa: CSGRSGTGGPDTQYF
abundance: NA; j_gene: TRBJ2-7; len: 17; v_gene: TRBV20-1; CDR3aa: CSARAPPALGQINEQYF
abundance: NA; j_gene: TRBJ1-5; len: 14; v_gene: TRBV7-2; CDR3aa: CASSPRDSNQPQHF
abundance: once; j_gene: TRBJ2-7; len: 15; v_gene: TRBV29-1; CDR3aa: CSVGARGQGINEQYF
abundance: NA; j_gene: TRBJ2-1; len: 16; v_gene: TRBV18; CDR3aa: CASSSISGTPAGEQFF
abundance: NA; j_gene: TRBJ2-3; len: 18; v_gene: TRBV7-9; CDR3aa: CASSFRLAQLSSTDTQYF
abundance: NA; j_gene: TRBJ1-2; len: 15; v_gene: TRBV20-1; CDR3aa: CSARVARGQDYGYTF
abundance: NA; j_gene: TRBJ2-7; len: 13; v_gene: TRBV19; CDR3aa: CASRRDTTYEQYF
abundance: NA; j_gene: TRBJ1-5; len: 14; v_gene: TRBV12-3/TRBV12-4; CDR3aa: CASSFGVEGQPQHF
abundance: NA; j_gene: TRBJ1-1; len: 13; v_gene: TRBV30; CDR3aa: CAWSVGRATEAFF
abundance: NA; j_gene: TRBJ1-6; len: 17; v_gene: TRBV6-1; CDR3aa: CASSDLGGRHLDSPLHF
abundance: NA; j_gene: TRBJ1-1; len: 11; v_gene: TRBV27; CDR3aa: CASSPSVQAFF
abundance: NA; j_gene: TRBJ2-1; len: 11; v_gene: TRBV7-2; CDR3aa: CASSPGRRSFF
abundance: NA; j_gene: TRBJ2-5; len: 13; v_gene: TRBV28; CDR3aa: CASSSPGRETQYF
abundance: NA; j_gene: TRBJ2-3; len: 17; v_gene: TRBV7-3; CDR3aa: CASSLSPSGAYTDTQYF
abundance: NA; j_gene: TRBJ1-1; len: 13; v_gene: TRBV5-1; CDR3aa: CASSFSENTEAFF
abundance: NA; j_gene: TRBJ2-7; len: 13; v_gene: TRBV29-1; CDR3aa: CSVDSSGSDEQYF
abundance: NA; j_gene: TRBJ1-1; len: 11; v_gene: TRBV29-1; CDR3aa: CSVEVLGQAFF
abundance: NA; j_gene: TRBJ1-1; len: 15; v_gene: TRBV15; CDR3aa: CATSRGSQGGTEAFF
abundance: NA; j_gene: TRBJ1-1; len: 14; v_gene: TRBV3-1; CDR3aa: CASSRQVANTEAFF
abundance: NA; j_gene: TRBJ2-7; len: 15; v_gene: TRBV25-1; CDR3aa: CASTLVLGHTYEQYF
abundance: NA; j_gene: TRBJ1-6; len: 14; v_gene: TRBV6-2/TRBV6-3; CDR3aa: CASSFGGENSPLHF
abundance: NA; j_gene: TRBJ2-3; len: 15; v_gene: TRBV11-1; CDR3aa: CASSLQGAGTDTQYF
abundance: NA; j_gene: TRBJ2-5; len: 13; v_gene: TRBV20-1; CDR3aa: CSAGGGFQETQYF
abundance: NA; j_gene: TRBJ1-4; len: 13; v_gene: TRBV30; CDR3aa: CAWSRGNNEKLFF
abundance: NA; j_gene: TRBJ1-5; len: 15; v_gene: TRBV20-1; CDR3aa: CSARRAGHSNQPQHF
abundance: once; j_gene: TRBJ2-7; len: 16; v_gene: TRBV15; CDR3aa: CATSRPPEGRVPEQYF
abundance: NA; j_gene: TRBJ2-3; len: 15; v_gene: TRBV6-2/TRBV6-3; CDR3aa: CASSYSKAGSDTQYF
abundance: NA; j_gene: TRBJ1-2; len: 11; v_gene: TRBV29-1; CDR3aa: CSVVRDYGYTF
abundance: NA; j_gene: TRBJ1-5; len: 14; v_gene: TRBV12-3/TRBV12-4; CDR3aa: CASSRDGEDQPQHF
abundance: NA; j_gene: TRBJ1-1; len: 14; v_gene: TRBV29-1; CDR3aa: CSAGTGNSNTEAFF
abundance: NA; j_gene: TRBJ2-1; len: 14; v_gene: TRBV12-3/TRBV12-4; CDR3aa: CASSYRLPHNEQFF
abundance: NA; j_gene: TRBJ1-1; len: 13; v_gene: TRBV29-1; CDR3aa: CSVGRTENTEAFF
abundance: NA; j_gene: TRBJ2-1; len: 15; v_gene: TRBV20-1; CDR3aa: CSAAPGQGALLEQFF
abundance: NA; j_gene: TRBJ2-7; len: 12; v_gene: TRBV12-3/TRBV12-4; CDR3aa: CASSLRWSEQYF
abundance: NA; j_gene: TRBJ1-2; len: 13; v_gene: TRBV29-1; CDR3aa: CSVEGQGRSGYTF
abundance: NA; j_gene: TRBJ1-2; len: 13; v_gene: TRBV3-1; CDR3aa: CASSHRGQRGYTF
abundance: NA; j_gene: TRBJ2-1; len: 16; v_gene: TRBV28; CDR3aa: CASSSPGTAISNEQFF
abundance: NA; j_gene: TRBJ2-5; len: 14; v_gene: TRBV20-1; CDR3aa: CSARFGTTKETQYF
abundance: NA; j_gene: TRBJ2-3; len: 13; v_gene: TRBV12-3/TRBV12-4; CDR3aa: CASSSRGTDTQYF
abundance: NA; j_gene: TRBJ2-7; len: 12; v_gene: TRBV24-1; CDR3aa: CATSDNKREQYF
abundance: NA; j_gene: TRBJ2-1; len: 16; v_gene: TRBV12-3/TRBV12-4; CDR3aa: CASSHGLAGGEDEQFF
abundance: NA; j_gene: TRBJ1-6; len: 16; v_gene: TRBV7-9; CDR3aa: CASRREGQGINSPLHF
abundance: NA; j_gene: TRBJ2-2; len: 16; v_gene: TRBV2; CDR3aa: CASSVLGGSGKGELFF
abundance: NA; j_gene: TRBJ2-7; len: 13; v_gene: TRBV5-1; CDR3aa: CASRFSGRYEQYF